A selection of T cell receptor beta chains follows, all from one sample in a study of T cells after yellow fever vaccination. TCRdb re-called the 5' RACE reads through MiXCR, storing one row per CDR3 protein. There are more than 350,000 distinct CDR3 sequences in the sample; roughly 11% occur only once, and around 20% lies in the top ten. Sequenced here: PBMCs, sampled on the day of the first yellow fever vaccination. These receptors originate from a young man who received the YFV17D yellow fever vaccine. CDR3s include the opening cysteine and the closing phenylalanine or tryptophan. A D gene is named only where the DNA matches it firmly. Part of the rows lack a size; the others show once, few, many or a class for expanded clones.

>-|TRBV5-1|14|TRBJ1-1|few
TGCGCCAGCAGCACGGCAGAGATGAACACTGAAGCTTTCTTT
CASSTAEMNTEAFF
>TRBD1|TRBV6-5|15|TRBJ2-7|-
TGTGCCAGCAGTTCTAAACAGGGGCGTGGGTACGAGCAGTACTTC
CASSSKQGRGYEQYF
>-|TRBV5-1|14|TRBJ1-1|-
TGCGCCAGCAGCGAGGGATTTGTGAACACTGAAGCTTTCTTT
CASSEGFVNTEAFF
>-|TRBV2|15|TRBJ2-5|-
TGTGCCAGCAGCTTCCAGGGGCAAGGGAAAGAGACCCAGTACTTC
CASSFQGQGKETQYF
>-|TRBV24-1|17|TRBJ2-2|-
TGTGCCACCAGCGATAATTCCAGAGGACCGAACACCGGGGAGCTGTTTTTT
CATSDNSRGPNTGELFF
>TRBD1|TRBV7-3|11|TRBJ2-7|-
TGTGCCAGCAGCCCCCGACAGGGGGTAGACTTC
CASSPRQGVDF
>TRBD2|TRBV5-1|17|TRBJ2-1|many
TGCGCCAGCAGCTTGGCCGGTTTAGCGGGAGCGTACAATGAGCAGTTCTTC
CASSLAGLAGAYNEQFF
>TRBD2|TRBV7-2|15|TRBJ2-2|few
TGTGCCAGCAGCTTTTCTAGCGGGGCCCCCGGGGAGCTGTTTTTT
CASSFSSGAPGELFF
>-|TRBV3-1|12|TRBJ2-1|-
TGTGCCAGCAGCCAAGGGTCCAATGAGCAGTTCTTC
CASSQGSNEQFF
>-|TRBV9|16|TRBJ2-2|few
TGTGCCAGCAGCGATCGCGGGACTTCCCCCACCGGGGAGCTGTTTTTT
CASSDRGTSPTGELFF
>-|TRBV27|13|TRBJ2-5|-
TGTGCCAGCAGTTTGCGGGGCAGGAAGACCCAGTACTTC
CASSLRGRKTQYF
>-|TRBV20-1|11|TRBJ1-1|-
TGCAGTGCTAGAGGATACGGGCCAGCTTTCTTT
CSARGYGPAFF
>-|TRBV7-9|15|TRBJ2-5|-
TGTGCCAGCAGCGAGGGACGCTGGGCCCAAGAGACCCAGTACTTC
CASSEGRWAQETQYF
>-|TRBV18|15|TRBJ1-1|few
TGTGCCAGCTCATCCCGACCGTACACTAACACTGAAGCTTTCTTT
CASSSRPYTNTEAFF
>-|TRBV3-1|14|TRBJ1-1|-
TGTGCCAGCAGCCAGTATGGTCAGAACACTGAAGCTTTCTTT
CASSQYGQNTEAFF
>TRBD2|TRBV4-1|14|TRBJ2-5|-
TGCGCCAGCAGCGAGACTAGCGGGAAAGAGACCCAGTACTTC
CASSETSGKETQYF
>-|TRBV18|16|TRBJ2-6|few
TGTGCCAGCTCACCACGACAGACCTCTGGGGCCAACGTCCTGACTTTC
CASSPRQTSGANVLTF
>TRBD1|TRBV12-3/TRBV12-4|16|TRBJ2-2|many
TGTGCCAGCAGTCCCCCCGACAGGGGGCGGATCGGGGAGCTGTTTTTT
CASSPPDRGRIGELFF
>TRBD1|TRBV4-2|16|TRBJ1-5|few
TGTGCCAGCAGCCAAGGGGACAGGGATTCGAATCAGCCCCAGCATTTT
CASSQGDRDSNQPQHF
>TRBD2|TRBV7-6|14|TRBJ2-5|few
TGTGCCAGCAGCATCACTAGCGGCGGGGAGACCCAGTACTTC
CASSITSGGETQYF
>-|TRBV7-2|15|TRBJ2-7|many
TGTGCCAGCAGCTTAGCGCGTAGCTACTCCTACGAGCAGTACTTC
CASSLARSYSYEQYF
>-|TRBV30|11|TRBJ2-7|few
TGTGCCTGGGGACACAACTACGAGCAGTACTTC
CAWGHNYEQYF
>-|TRBV4-1|15|TRBJ1-2|-
TGCGCCAGCAGCACGTATCCCGGGACTAACTATGGCTACACCTTC
CASSTYPGTNYGYTF
>-|TRBV4-1|14|TRBJ1-3|-
TGCGCCAGCAGCCAAGGGACGACCGGAGTCACCATATATTTT
CASSQGTTGVTIYF
>-|TRBV6-2/TRBV6-3|16|TRBJ1-6|many
TGTGCCAGCAGTTATCGGAGACCTGGGAATAATTCACCCCTCCACTTT
CASSYRRPGNNSPLHF
>-|TRBV6-5|13|TRBJ1-6|-
TGTGCCAGCAGTAGACGTTTGAATTCACCCCTCCACTTT
CASSRRLNSPLHF
>-|TRBV6-1|12|TRBJ2-7|-
TGTGCCAGCGAAGACAGGCTCTACGAGCAGTACTTC
CASEDRLYEQYF
>-|TRBV5-5|15|TRBJ2-7|many
TGTGCCAGCAGCTTGGCAGAGAGGAAGTACTACGAGCAGTACTTC
CASSLAERKYYEQYF
>-|TRBV4-3|15|TRBJ2-6|few
TGCGCCAGCACCCAGGACAGCTCTGGGGCCAACGTCCTGACTTTC
CASTQDSSGANVLTF
>TRBD1|TRBV7-9|15|TRBJ2-2|few
TGTGCCAGCAGGCCCGACAGGGGGGGCACCGGGGAGCTGTTTTTT
CASRPDRGGTGELFF
>-|TRBV19|11|TRBJ1-2|few
TGTGCCGGCCGGGACGGCTATGGCTACACCTTC
CAGRDGYGYTF
>TRBD2|TRBV7-7|16|TRBJ2-3|-
TGTGCCAGCAGCCTCGGGACTAGCGGGGCTGGGAATACGCAGTATTTT
CASSLGTSGAGNTQYF
>-|TRBV12-3/TRBV12-4|13|TRBJ2-2|few
TGTGCCAGCAGTCGGACCTACACCGGGGAGCTGTTTTTT
CASSRTYTGELFF
>-|TRBV18|13|TRBJ2-4|-
TGTGCCAGCGCACCAAGGGGGGAAACCCTATTGAACTTC
CASAPRGETLLNF
>-|TRBV5-4|14|TRBJ2-7|-
TGTGCCAGCAGCTTCGGTCCAGGGGTGAACGAGCAGTACTTC
CASSFGPGVNEQYF